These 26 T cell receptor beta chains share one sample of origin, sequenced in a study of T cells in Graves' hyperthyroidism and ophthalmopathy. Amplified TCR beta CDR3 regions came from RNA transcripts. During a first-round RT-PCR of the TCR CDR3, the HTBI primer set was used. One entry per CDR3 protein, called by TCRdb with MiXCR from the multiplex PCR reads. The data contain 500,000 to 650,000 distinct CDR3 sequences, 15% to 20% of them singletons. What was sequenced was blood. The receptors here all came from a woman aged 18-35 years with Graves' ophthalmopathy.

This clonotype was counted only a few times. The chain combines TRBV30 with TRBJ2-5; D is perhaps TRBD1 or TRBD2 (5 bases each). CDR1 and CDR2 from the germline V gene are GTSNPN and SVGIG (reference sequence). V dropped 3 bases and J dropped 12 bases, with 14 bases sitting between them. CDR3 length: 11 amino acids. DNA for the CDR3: TGTGCCTGGAGAAGGGGAGAAAGGGAGTACTTC. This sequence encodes CAWRRGEREYF.

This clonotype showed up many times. The CDR3 protein is CSASFPGVTEAFF. The DNA of the CDR3 is TGCAGTGCTAGCTTTCCCGGGGTCACTGAAGCTTTCTTT. V and J are TRBV20-1 and TRBJ1-1, with D uncertain. Germline values: CDR1 DFQATT, CDR2 SNEGSKA (reference sequence). The CDR3 consists of 13 residues. Trimming stripped 3 bases from V and 4 bases from J, with 12 bases between.

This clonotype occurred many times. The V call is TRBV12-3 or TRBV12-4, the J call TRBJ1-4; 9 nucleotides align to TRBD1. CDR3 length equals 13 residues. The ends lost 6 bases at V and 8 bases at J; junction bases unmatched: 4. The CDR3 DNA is TGTGCCAGCAGCCGGGGACAGGGAGAAAAACTGTTTTTT. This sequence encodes CASSRGQGEKLFF.

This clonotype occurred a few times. This chain's CDR3 is CASSLAEPDGTEAFF. CDR3 nucleotides: TGTGCCAGCAGCTTGGCCGAACCCGACGGCACTGAAGCTTTCTTT. The gene calls are TRBV5-8 and TRBJ1-1; no reliable D call. The CDR3 is 15 residues long. V was shortened by 0 bases and J by 4 bases, with 13 bases between the two germline ends. Germline lookup yields CDR1 SGHTS and CDR2 YDEGEE.

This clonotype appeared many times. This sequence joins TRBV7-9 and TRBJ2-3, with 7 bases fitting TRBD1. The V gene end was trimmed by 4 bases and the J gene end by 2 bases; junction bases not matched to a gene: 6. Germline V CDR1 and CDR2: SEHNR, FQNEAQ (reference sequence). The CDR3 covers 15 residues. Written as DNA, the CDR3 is TGTGCCAGCAGCTATACTCAGGGGGTCACAGATACGCAGTATTTT. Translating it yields CASSYTQGVTDTQYF.

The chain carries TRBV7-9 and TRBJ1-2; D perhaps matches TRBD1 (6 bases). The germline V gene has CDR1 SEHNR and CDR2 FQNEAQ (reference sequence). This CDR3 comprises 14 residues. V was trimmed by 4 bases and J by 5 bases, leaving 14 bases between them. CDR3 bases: TGTGCCAGCAGCTATGTGGGGGCCTGGTATGGCTACACCTTC. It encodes CASSYVGAWYGYTF.

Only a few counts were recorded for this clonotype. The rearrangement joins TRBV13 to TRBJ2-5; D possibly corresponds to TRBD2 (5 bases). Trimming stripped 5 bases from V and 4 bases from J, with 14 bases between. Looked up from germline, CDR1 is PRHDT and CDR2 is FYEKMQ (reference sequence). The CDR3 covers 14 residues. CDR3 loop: CASSRGSAPETQYF. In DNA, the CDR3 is TGTGCCAGCAGCCGCGGGTCCGCCCCAGAGACCCAGTACTTC.

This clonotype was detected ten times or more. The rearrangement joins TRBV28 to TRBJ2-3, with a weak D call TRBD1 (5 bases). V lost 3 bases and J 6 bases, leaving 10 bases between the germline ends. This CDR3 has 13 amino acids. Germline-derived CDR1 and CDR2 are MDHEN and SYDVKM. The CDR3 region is CASSFAGRDTQYF. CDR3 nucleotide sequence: TGTGCCAGCAGTTTCGCAGGGCGGGATACGCAGTATTTT.

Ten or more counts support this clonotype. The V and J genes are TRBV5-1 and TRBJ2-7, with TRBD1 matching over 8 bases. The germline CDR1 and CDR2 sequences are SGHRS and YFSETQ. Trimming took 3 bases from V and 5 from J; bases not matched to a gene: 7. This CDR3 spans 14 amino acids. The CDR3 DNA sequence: TGCGCCAGCAGCTCACGGACAGGGACAGACGAGCAGTACTTC. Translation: CASSSRTGTDEQYF.

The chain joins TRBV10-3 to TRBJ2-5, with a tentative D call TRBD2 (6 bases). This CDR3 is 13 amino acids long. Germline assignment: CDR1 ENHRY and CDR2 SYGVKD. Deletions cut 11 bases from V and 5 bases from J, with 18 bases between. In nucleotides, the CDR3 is TGTGCCTCCAGGACCCGGGAGAGGGAGACCCAGTACTTC. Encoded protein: CASRTRERETQYF.

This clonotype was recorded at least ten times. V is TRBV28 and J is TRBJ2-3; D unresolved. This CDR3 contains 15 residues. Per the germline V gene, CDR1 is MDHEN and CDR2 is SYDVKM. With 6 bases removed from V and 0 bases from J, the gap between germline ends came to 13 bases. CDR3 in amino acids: CASSPRSYSTDTQYF. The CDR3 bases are TGTGCCAGCAGCCCCCGGAGCTATAGCACAGATACGCAGTATTTT.

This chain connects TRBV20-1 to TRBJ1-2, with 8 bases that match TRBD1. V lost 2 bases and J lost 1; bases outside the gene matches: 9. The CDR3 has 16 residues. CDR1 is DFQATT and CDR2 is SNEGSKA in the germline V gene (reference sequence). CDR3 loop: CSARTLSDRVNYGYTF. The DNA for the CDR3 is TGCAGTGCTAGAACGCTCTCGGACAGGGTTAACTATGGCTACACCTTC.

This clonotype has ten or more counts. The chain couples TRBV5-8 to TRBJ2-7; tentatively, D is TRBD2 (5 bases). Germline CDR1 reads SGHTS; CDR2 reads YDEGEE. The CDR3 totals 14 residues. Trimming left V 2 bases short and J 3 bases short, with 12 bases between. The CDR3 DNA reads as TGTGCCAGCAGCTTCTGGGAGCTAATCTACGAGCAGTACTTC. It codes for CASSFWELIYEQYF.

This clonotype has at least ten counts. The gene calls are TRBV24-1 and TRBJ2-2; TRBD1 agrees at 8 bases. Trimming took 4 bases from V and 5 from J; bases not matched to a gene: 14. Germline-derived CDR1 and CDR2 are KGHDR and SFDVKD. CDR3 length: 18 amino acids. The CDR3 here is CATSEAGTGGFETGELFF. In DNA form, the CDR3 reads TGTGCCACCAGTGAAGCCGGGACAGGCGGTTTTGAGACCGGGGAGCTGTTTTTT.

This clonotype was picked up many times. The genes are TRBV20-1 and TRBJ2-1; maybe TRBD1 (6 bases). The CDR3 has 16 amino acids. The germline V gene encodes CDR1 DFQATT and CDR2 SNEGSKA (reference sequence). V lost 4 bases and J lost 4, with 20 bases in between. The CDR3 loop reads CSATPDRDTAYNEQFF. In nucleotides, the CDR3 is TGCAGTGCTACCCCTGACCGGGACACTGCGTACAATGAGCAGTTCTTC.

The CDR3 nucleotides read TGTGCCAGCAGTTACTATCGGGGCTACACCTTC. Protein: CASSYYRGYTF. The V gene is TRBV6-2 or TRBV6-3, the J gene TRBJ1-2; D is undetermined. The germline V gene encodes CDR1 MNHEY and CDR2 SVGEGT. V was cut by 1 base and J by 8 bases, with 5 bases left in between. The CDR3 totals 11 residues.

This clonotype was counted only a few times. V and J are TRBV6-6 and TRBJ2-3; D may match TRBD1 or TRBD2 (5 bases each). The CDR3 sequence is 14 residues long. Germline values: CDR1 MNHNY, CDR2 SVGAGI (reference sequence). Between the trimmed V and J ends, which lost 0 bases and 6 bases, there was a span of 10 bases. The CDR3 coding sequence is TGTGCCAGCAGTTACTCGAGAGGGGTTGATACGCAGTATTTT. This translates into CASSYSRGVDTQYF.

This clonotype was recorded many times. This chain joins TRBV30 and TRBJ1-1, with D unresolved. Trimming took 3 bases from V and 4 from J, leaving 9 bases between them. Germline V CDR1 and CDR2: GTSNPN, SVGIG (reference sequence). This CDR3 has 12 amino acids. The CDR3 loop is CAWSAESTEAFF. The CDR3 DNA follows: TGTGCCTGGAGCGCAGAGTCCACTGAAGCTTTCTTT. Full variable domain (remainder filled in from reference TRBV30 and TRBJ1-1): SQTIHQWPATLVQPVGSPLSLECTVEGTSNPNLYWYRQAAGRGLQLLFYSVGIGQISSEVPQNLSASRPQDRQFILSSKKLLLSDSGFYLCAWSAESTEAFFGQGTRLTVV.

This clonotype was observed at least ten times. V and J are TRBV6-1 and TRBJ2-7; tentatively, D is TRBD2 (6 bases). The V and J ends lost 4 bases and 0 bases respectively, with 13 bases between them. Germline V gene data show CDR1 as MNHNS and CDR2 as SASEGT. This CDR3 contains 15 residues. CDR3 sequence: CASSGLALSSYEQYF. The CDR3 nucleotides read TGTGCCAGCAGTGGCCTAGCGTTGAGCTCCTACGAGCAGTACTTC.

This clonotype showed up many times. The CDR3 spells CAWSDTAGHTQYF. The CDR3 bases are TGTGCCTGGAGTGACACAGCGGGACATACGCAGTATTTT. The genes are TRBV30 and TRBJ2-3; TRBD2 agrees at 7 bases. J lost 7 bases, V lost 1 base, and 5 bases had no gene match. CDR3 length: 13 amino acids. The germline V gene has CDR1 GTSNPN and CDR2 SVGIG (reference sequence).

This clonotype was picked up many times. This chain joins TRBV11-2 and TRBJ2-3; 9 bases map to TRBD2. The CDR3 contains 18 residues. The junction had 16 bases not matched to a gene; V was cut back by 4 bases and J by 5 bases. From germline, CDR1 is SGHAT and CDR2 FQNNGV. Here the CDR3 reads CASSSPYARGGALDTQYF. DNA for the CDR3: TGTGCCAGCAGCTCACCCTACGCTCGCGGGGGGGCCCTAGATACGCAGTATTTT.

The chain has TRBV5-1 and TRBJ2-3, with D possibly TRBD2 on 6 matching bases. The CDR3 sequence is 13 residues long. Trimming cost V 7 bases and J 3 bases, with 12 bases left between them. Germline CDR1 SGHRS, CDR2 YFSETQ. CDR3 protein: CASFYRGTDTQYF. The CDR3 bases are TGCGCCAGCTTTTATCGGGGGACAGATACGCAGTATTTT.

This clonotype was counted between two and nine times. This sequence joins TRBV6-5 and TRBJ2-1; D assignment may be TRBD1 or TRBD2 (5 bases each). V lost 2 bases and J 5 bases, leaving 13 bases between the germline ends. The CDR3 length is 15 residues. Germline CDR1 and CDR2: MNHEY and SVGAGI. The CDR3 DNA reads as TGTGCCAGCAGTTACCGCCGGGGACCAAACAATGAGCAGTTCTTC. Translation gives CASSYRRGPNNEQFF.

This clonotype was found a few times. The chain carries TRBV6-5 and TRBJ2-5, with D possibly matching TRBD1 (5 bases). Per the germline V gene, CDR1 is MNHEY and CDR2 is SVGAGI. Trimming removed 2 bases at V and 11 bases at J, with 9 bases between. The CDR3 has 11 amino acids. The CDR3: CASSYQGKQYF. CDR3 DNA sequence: TGTGCCAGCAGTTACCAGGGAAAGCAGTACTTC.

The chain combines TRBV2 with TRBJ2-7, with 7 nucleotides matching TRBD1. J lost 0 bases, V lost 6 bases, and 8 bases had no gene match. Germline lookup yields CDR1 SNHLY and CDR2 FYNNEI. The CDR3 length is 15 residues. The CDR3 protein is CASRGDRAFSYEQYF. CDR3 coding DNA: TGTGCCAGCAGAGGCGACAGGGCTTTCTCCTACGAGCAGTACTTC.

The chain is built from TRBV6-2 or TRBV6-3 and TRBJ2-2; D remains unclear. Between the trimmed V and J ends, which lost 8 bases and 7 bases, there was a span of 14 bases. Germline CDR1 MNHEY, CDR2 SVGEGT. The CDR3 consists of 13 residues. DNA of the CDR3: TGTGCCAGCTCCTACGCAGGTTACGGGGAGCTGTTTTTT. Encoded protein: CASSYAGYGELFF.